This entry features one T cell receptor beta chain sequence. Its antigen is still unknown. This record belongs to a study of T-cell memory formation after mild COVID-19. About the research overall: Largely, TCR clusters stayed within a single donor. Broader study findings: Shrinking CD4+ clones resided mostly in CM and EM, and CD8+ ones in EMRA. CD4/CD8 balance held among clones contracting day 15 to 85, and later expanders leaned CD4+.

From the 5' RACE reads, TCRdb called clonotypes with MiXCR, one entry per CDR3 protein. The repertoire includes roughly 480,000 distinct CDR3 sequences, 25% of them detected once, and roughly an eighth sits in the top ten. The sequence came from an adult woman who had mild COVID-19 (a few samples of this study predate the infection). Cell type and time point are not known. Sequencing was carried out using PBMCs or a T cell subset sorted from them (not recorded which).

The DNA for the CDR3 is TGCGCCAGCAGCTTGGAACCCAATCAGCCCCAGCATTTT. Protein product: CASSLEPNQPQHF. The V gene is TRBV5-1, the J gene TRBJ1-5; D unclear. CDR3 length equals 13 residues. Germline V gives CDR1 SGHRS, CDR2 YFSETQ. V dropped 0 bases and J dropped 3 bases, with 4 bases sitting between them. The variable domain in full, with the rest retrieved from reference TRBV5-1 and TRBJ1-5, is KAGVTQTPRYLIKTRGQQVTLSCSPISGHRSVSWYQQTPGQGLQFLFEYFSETQRNKGNFPGRFSGRQFSNSRSEMNVSTLELGDSALYLCASSLEPNQPQHFGDGTRLSIL.